The clone carrying this T cell receptor beta chain appeared once. The CDR3 runs 15 residues. Trimming pared 2 bases from V and 2 bases from J, leaving 12 bases between. The germline CDR1 and CDR2 sequences are MNHEY and SVGEGT. This entry belongs to a study of blood T cell repertoires in COVID-19. Overall study context: Some COVID-19 samples were acute and others convalescent; all came from the United States, Italy and Spain. Nucleic acid was either cDNA or gDNA, and it came from T cells, B-cell-depleted T cells, or PBMCs.

Methods used by the authors: Amplification of reference gene primers provided the estimated nucleated cell counts. The method was immunoSEQ multiplex PCR; TCRdb's version includes in-frame clones alone and lacks a portion of them. D and trimming were read from the DNA, whereas the V and J calls and clone size are those reported in that table. The sample lists 70,000 or so clones; around 86% were seen once. Sequencing used peripheral blood. The chain couples TRBV6-2 or TRBV6-3 to TRBJ1-1; a possible D gene is TRBD1 (6 bases). The clonotype originates from a man between 70 and 80 years old with active or convalescent COVID-19. CDR3 protein: CASSYGYRANTEAFF. CDR3 in DNA: TGTGCCAGCAGTTACGGATACAGGGCCAACACTGAAGCTTTCTTT.